Below, 14 T cell receptor beta chains from the same sample are listed, as sequenced in a study of cytomegalovirus exposure and HLA in healthy donors. The PCR ran on 60 Vbeta and 13 Jbeta primers. Sequencing used immunoSEQ multiplex PCR; TCRdb keeps in-frame clones, though not all of them. The sample yields some 200,000 clones, over 75% seen once. The sequenced sample was PBMCs. Receptors originate from a man between 40 and 49 years old in good health and CMV-seropositive.

The rearrangement uses TRBV18 and TRBJ2-4, with 7 positions matching TRBD2. The CDR3 is 17 residues long. Germline V gene data show CDR1 as KGHSH and CDR2 as LQKENI. Trimming took 0 bases from V and 2 from J; bases not matched to a gene: 7. The CDR3: CASSPPVGRGSKNIQYF. CDR3 coding DNA: TGTGCCAGCTCACCACCGGTGGGGAGGGGATCCAAAAACATTCAGTACTTC.

The V and J genes are TRBV2 and TRBJ1-2; 9 bases are shared with TRBD1. Germline V gene sequence: CDR1 SNHLY, CDR2 FYNNEI. There are 14 residues in the CDR3. V shed 6 bases and J 8 bases; nucleotides not matched to a gene: 10. For the CDR3, the DNA is TGTGCCAGCAGCGTCCGGGACAGGGATCAAGGCTACACCTTC. This translates into CASSVRDRDQGYTF.

The rearrangement links TRBV18 to TRBJ2-7, with 9 bases fitting TRBD1. Germline CDR1 KGHSH, CDR2 LQKENI. V shed 2 bases, J shed 4 bases, and the junction held 6 bases outside the gene matches. The CDR3 is made up of 15 amino acids. CDR3 protein: CASSPEGQGRYEQYF. The CDR3 bases are TGTGCCAGCTCACCAGAAGGACAGGGGAGATACGAGCAGTACTTC. The variable domain in full, with the rest retrieved from reference TRBV18 and TRBJ2-7, is NAGVMQNPRHLVRRRGQEARLRCSPMKGHSHVYWYRQLPEEGLKFMVYLQKENIIDESGMPKERFSAEFPKEGPSILRIQQVVRGDSAAYFCASSPEGQGRYEQYFGPGTRLTVT.

The rearrangement uses TRBV30 and TRBJ2-5; the match to TRBD2 covers 9 bases. CDR3 length: 14 residues. V dropped 0 bases and J dropped 11; count of bases not matched to a gene: 10. Looked up from germline, CDR1 is GTSNPN and CDR2 is SVGIG (reference sequence). CDR3 coding DNA: TGTGCCTGGAGTGTACTGCCTCAGGCGGGAGGGCAGTACTTC. Protein: CAWSVLPQAGGQYF.

This chain joins TRBV14 and TRBJ2-5, with D possibly matching TRBD2 (7 bases). Per germline, CDR1 SGHDN and CDR2 FVKESK. This CDR3 region has 14 residues. The germline V and J ends were trimmed by 2 bases and 2 bases, with 9 bases remaining between them. The CDR3 spells CASSQRGGQETQYF. CDR3 DNA: TGTGCCAGCAGCCAAAGGGGGGGACAAGAGACCCAGTACTTC.

V usage is TRBV4-3 and J usage is TRBJ2-7, with D possibly matching TRBD1 (6 bases). The CDR3 spans 15 residues. V lost 3 bases to trimming and J lost 9 bases, with 21 bases between them. Germline loops: CDR1 LGHNA, CDR2 YSLEER. CDR3 loop: CASSHGQTSGVGQYF. DNA of the CDR3: TGCGCCAGCAGCCATGGACAGACCTCGGGTGTTGGGCAGTACTTC.

This chain links TRBV21-1 with TRBJ2-3; the table's D call, TRBD2, has no DNA check behind it. TRBV21-1 is termed a pseudogene. This CDR3 has 14 amino acids. The CDR3 spells CASSSRGSTDTQYF. Written as DNA, the CDR3 is TGTGCCAGCAGCTCCCGGGGGAGCACAGATACGCAGTATTTT.

The chain carries TRBV30 and TRBJ2-3, with D perhaps TRBD1 (6 bases). Germline lookup yields CDR1 GTSNPN and CDR2 SVGIG (reference sequence). The CDR3 is made up of 14 amino acids. Trimming stripped 1 base from V and 4 bases from J, with 12 bases between. CDR3 sequence reads: CAWSAPDRPDTQYF. The CDR3 DNA is TGTGCCTGGAGTGCCCCGGACAGACCAGATACGCAGTATTTT.

This clone was seen a handful of times. The V and J genes are TRBV6-7 and TRBJ2-5; maybe TRBD2 (5 bases). TRBV6-7 is treated as an ORF (open reading frame) with a function not yet certain. Trimming removed 2 bases from V and 4 bases from J, with 8 bases in between. This CDR3 has 13 amino acids. The CDR3 loop reads CASSYRGRETQYF. Written as DNA, the CDR3 is TGTGCCAGCAGTTACCGGGGTAGAGAGACCCAGTACTTC.

This clone has a handful of counts. This chain connects TRBV19 to TRBJ2-7, with a possible D match to TRBD1 (6 bases). Trimming took 0 bases from V and 2 from J, leaving 11 bases between them. The V gene's germline CDR1 is LNHDA and CDR2 SQIVND (reference sequence). The CDR3 is 15 amino acids. The CDR3 loop reads CASSIDRDRTYEQYF. DNA for the CDR3: TGTGCCAGTAGTATAGATCGAGACAGGACCTACGAGCAGTACTTC.

This clone was seen a single time. This sequence joins TRBV19 and TRBJ1-5, with unresolved D. With 8 bases removed from V and 1 base from J, the gap between germline ends came to 12 bases. The CDR3 is 14 amino acids. CDR1 is LNHDA and CDR2 is SQIVND in the germline V gene (reference sequence). The DNA for the CDR3 is TGTGCCAGTTGCCGGACGGGGAGCAATCAGCCCCAGCATTTT. Its protein product is CASCRTGSNQPQHF.

The chain joins TRBV6-5 to TRBJ2-1, with 10 bases aligning to TRBD2. From germline, CDR1 is MNHEY and CDR2 SVGAGI. The CDR3 sequence is 16 residues long. The V segment lost 0 bases and the J segment 7 bases; nucleotides outside the gene matches: 6. CDR3 region: CASSYSKRGGQNEQFF. The CDR3 coding sequence is TGTGCCAGCAGTTACTCAAAGCGGGGGGGCCAGAATGAGCAGTTCTTC.

This chain connects TRBV19 to TRBJ1-1, with TRBD1 matching 8 bases. Germline CDR1 and CDR2: LNHDA and SQIVND (reference sequence). Trimming took 9 bases from V and 2 from J; bases not matched to a gene: 8. The CDR3 length is 14 residues. CDR3 region: CASYPQGVNTEAFF. The CDR3 DNA follows: TGTGCCAGCTATCCACAGGGGGTAAACACTGAAGCTTTCTTT. The full variable domain, in which reference TRBV19 and TRBJ1-1 provide the parts outside the CDR3, is DGGITQSPKYLFRKEGQNVTLSCEQNLNHDAMYWYRQDPGQGLRLIYYSQIVNDFQKGDIAEGYSVSREKKESFPLTVTSAQKNPTAFYLCASYPQGVNTEAFFGQGTRLTVV.

This clone was picked up one time. J is TRBJ2-7 and V is TRBV4-3, with TRBD2 matching 8 bases. The CDR3 totals 18 residues. Germline CDR1 and CDR2: LGHNA and YSLEER. V shed 0 bases and J 0 bases; nucleotides not matched to a gene: 10. CDR3 amino acids: CASSQDTPWAGGSYEQYF. CDR3 bases: TGCGCCAGCAGCCAAGATACCCCCTGGGCGGGGGGCTCCTACGAGCAGTACTTC.